This T cell receptor (beta chain) was retrieved from a study of cytomegalovirus exposure and HLA in healthy donors. PCR amplification relied on 60 Vbeta primers (plus 13 Jbeta primers). The table came from immunoSEQ multiplex PCR; TCRdb's copy has only in-frame clones and leaves some out. The repertoire holds approximately 120,000 clones, with under 85% as singletons. The CDR3 covers 17 residues. Germline V CDR1 and CDR2: SGHNT, YYREEE (reference sequence). Turning to this clone: The antigen remains undetermined.

Regarding the study as a whole: A later analysis associated 15,000 to 20,000 TCR beta sequences with HLA alleles at a 0.05 false discovery rate. The study listed approximately 160 cytomegalovirus-associated TCR beta chains. Upon later analysis, TCR association rates were observed to vary by HLA locus, being highest for DRB1 and lowest for HLA-C. Earlier findings revealed that most TCR beta V segments proved productive either about 90% or about 30% of the time.

Sequenced input: PBMCs. The chain carries TRBV5-4 and TRBJ2-5; no clear D. The J call may be incorrect, as the DNA end agrees better with TRBJ2-7. This TCR was recovered from a middle-aged woman in good health and CMV-seropositive. For the CDR3, the DNA is TGTGCCAGCAGCTTGAACGTAGCACGGAAAAGCTCCTACGAGCAGTACTTC. As protein: CASSLNVARKSSYEQYF.